Below, 9 T cell receptor beta chains from the same sample are listed, as sequenced in a study of control samples from healthy donors and cancer patients. Produced via immunoSEQ multiplex PCR; TCRdb's table is partial and in-frame only. The sample consists of about 140,000 clones, approximately 91% of them appearing once. The specimen sequenced was blood. These TCRs come from a man younger than 45 in good health.

The gene calls are TRBV11-2 and TRBJ2-1, with 11 bases that match TRBD2. Germline-derived CDR1 and CDR2 are SGHAT and FQNNGV. The CDR3 has 15 residues. After removal of 6 bases from V and 4 bases from J, the junction contained 5 bases not matched to a gene. The CDR3 DNA is TGTGCCAGCAGACAGGGACTAGCGGATTACAATGAGCAGTTCTTC. Translation gives CASRQGLADYNEQFF.

This chain's CDR3 is CASSQTPRETQYF. In DNA form, the CDR3 reads TGTGCCAGCAGCCAAACGCCGCGAGAGACCCAGTACTTC. The chain joins TRBV3-1 (or the pseudogene TRBV3-2) to TRBJ2-5, with D unclear. Germline CDR1 is LGHDT and CDR2 is YNNKEL (reference sequence). Trimming stripped 2 bases from V and 4 bases from J, with 8 bases between. The CDR3 sequence is 13 residues long.

J is TRBJ1-2 and V is TRBV5-1, with TRBD1 identical over 7 bases. Germline loops: CDR1 SGHRS, CDR2 YFSETQ. The CDR3 is made up of 14 amino acids. The J segment lost 5 bases and the V segment lost 4 bases, leaving 8 bases of the junction unmatched. In DNA form, the CDR3 reads TGCGCCAGCAGCCGGGACAGTCCTCAGTATGGCTACACCTTC. This sequence encodes CASSRDSPQYGYTF.

The J gene is TRBJ1-5, the V gene TRBV4-1; D uncertain. The germline V and J ends were trimmed by 0 bases and 0 bases, with 12 bases remaining between them. Germline V gene lookup returns CDR1 MGHRA and CDR2 YSYEKL. The CDR3 covers 17 residues. The CDR3 loop is CASSQDSPGSSNQPQHF. DNA for the CDR3: TGCGCCAGCAGCCAAGATTCCCCCGGGAGTAGCAATCAGCCCCAGCATTTT.

The chain links TRBV6-2 or TRBV6-3 to TRBJ1-1, with a possible D match to TRBD1 (5 bases). The V end lost 1 base, the J end lost 4 bases, and 16 bases lay between the germline ends. The V gene's germline CDR1 is MNHEY and CDR2 SVGEGT. The length of the CDR3 is 16 residues. CDR3 in DNA: TGTGCCAGCAGTTACTGGGGTCTAGGGGATGGCACTGAAGCTTTCTTT. This codes for CASSYWGLGDGTEAFF.

This rearrangement joins TRBV19 to TRBJ2-7; D not certain. Trimming took off 8 bases at V and 7 bases at J, with 18 bases between the two ends. Germline assignment: CDR1 LNHDA and CDR2 SQIVND (reference sequence). This CDR3 spans 13 amino acids. The CDR3 region is CASGLGLLGEQYF. As DNA, the CDR3 is TGTGCCAGTGGGCTCGGGCTCTTGGGAGAGCAGTACTTC. Supplemented by reference TRBV19 and TRBJ2-7, the full variable domain reads DGGITQSPKYLFRKEGQNVTLSCEQNLNHDAMYWYRQDPGQGLRLIYYSQIVNDFQKGDIAEGYSVSREKKESFPLTVTSAQKNPTAFYLCASGLGLLGEQYFGPGTRLTVT.

The V gene is TRBV20-1, the J gene TRBJ1-1; D is undetermined. V was pared by 5 bases and J by 7 bases, with 8 bases between. Germline V CDR1 and CDR2: DFQATT, SNEGSKA (reference sequence). CDR3 length equals 10 residues. CDR3 DNA sequence: TGCAGTGCTGGAATTTTTGAAGCTTTCTTT. It translates to CSAGIFEAFF.

This sequence joins TRBV28 and TRBJ1-6; 11 bases map to TRBD1. Germline assignment: CDR1 MDHEN and CDR2 SYDVKM. V dropped 4 bases and J dropped 6; count of bases not matched to a gene: 8. The CDR3 sequence is 17 residues long. The CDR3 loop reads CASSWAGTGGFNSPLHF. The DNA of the CDR3 is TGTGCCAGCAGTTGGGCGGGGACAGGGGGTTTTAATTCACCCCTCCACTTT.

The rearrangement links TRBV29-1 to TRBJ1-2; D gene unclear. CDR3 length equals 12 residues. Germline V gene sequence: CDR1 SQVTM, CDR2 ANQGSEA. V shed 6 bases and J shed 6 bases, with 14 bases lying between them. Written as DNA, the CDR3 is TGCAGCGTCCCTATTCTTGGAGATGGCTACACCTTC. This sequence encodes CSVPILGDGYTF.